The clone carrying this T cell receptor beta chain was recorded at least ten times. Its ends do not fully match the called genes, so a read error is possible. The sample comes from a study of T-cell reconstitution after alpha-beta-depleted transplantation in children. Preparation of the TCRbeta library involved a method that used unique molecular identifiers. TCRdb processed the PCR reads anew with MiXCR; each CDR3 protein has one entry. The table lists about half a million distinct CDR3 sequences, around 13% of them singletons. The CDR3 covers 15 residues. The chain recombines TRBV12-3 or TRBV12-4 with TRBJ1-2; the match to TRBD1 covers 10 bases. The specimen was PBMCs from the stem cell graft donor, collected from the stem cell graft. The source of this sequence is a human donor who donated a stem cell graft to a child with combined immunodeficiency. The CDR3 DNA follows: TGTGCCAGCAGTTCCATGGGTAGGACAGGGGGTACCGGGTACTTC. Translated: CASSSMGRTGGTGYF.